This T cell receptor beta chain was observed in a study of cytomegalovirus exposure and HLA in healthy donors. Trimming took off 5 bases at V and 7 bases at J, with 14 bases between the two ends. The CDR3 runs 13 residues. Germline V lookup: CDR1 SGHTA, CDR2 FQGTGA. Researchers ran the PCR with 60 Vbeta and 13 Jbeta primers. TCRdb's copy holds only in-frame clones and misses some; the assay was immunoSEQ multiplex PCR. The data contain about 100,000 clones, about 74% of them seen just once; the ten biggest clones take up 14%. General study results and limits: An ancestry cluster, one associated with Asian ancestry, reportedly showed fewer N-insertions than the approximately 670-donor mean in a later analysis. The listing of 150 or so TCR beta chains classed them as cytomegalovirus-associated. The authors later found HLA-associated TCR beta chains more clonally expanded than equally common others. Later analysis showed most CMV-associated TCR beta chains appearing HLA-restricted.

This clone was detected only once. Its specificity is unknown. This TCR came from a woman in her thirties or forties in good health and CMV-seropositive. The sample consisted of PBMCs. The chain has TRBV7-3 and TRBJ2-5; D remains ambiguous. The CDR3 bases are TGTGCCAGCAGCACCACAGTGGATGGGACCCAGTACTTC. Encoded protein: CASSTTVDGTQYF.